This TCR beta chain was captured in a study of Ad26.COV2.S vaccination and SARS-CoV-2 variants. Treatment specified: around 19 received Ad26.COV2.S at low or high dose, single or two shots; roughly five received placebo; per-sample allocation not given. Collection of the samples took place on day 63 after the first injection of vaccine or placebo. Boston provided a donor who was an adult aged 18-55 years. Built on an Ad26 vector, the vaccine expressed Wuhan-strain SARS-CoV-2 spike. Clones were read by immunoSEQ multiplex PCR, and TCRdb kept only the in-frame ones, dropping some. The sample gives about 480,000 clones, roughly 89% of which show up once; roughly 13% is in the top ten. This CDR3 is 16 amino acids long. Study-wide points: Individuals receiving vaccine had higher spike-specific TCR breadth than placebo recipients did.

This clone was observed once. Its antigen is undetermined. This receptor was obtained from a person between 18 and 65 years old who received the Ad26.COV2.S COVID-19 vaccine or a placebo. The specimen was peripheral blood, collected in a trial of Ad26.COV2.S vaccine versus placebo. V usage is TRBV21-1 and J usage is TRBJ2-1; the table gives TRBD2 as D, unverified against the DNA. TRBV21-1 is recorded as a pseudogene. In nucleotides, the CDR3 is TGTGCCAGCAGCAACCCCGCTAGCGGGTCCTACAATGAGCAGTTCTTC. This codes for CASSNPASGSYNEQFF.